One sample yielded the 15 T cell receptor beta chains listed below, sequenced in a study of early T cells in non-severe SARS-CoV-2 infection. MiXCR, run by TCRdb on the 5' RACE reads, gives a single entry per CDR3 protein. Of tens of thousands of distinct CDR3 sequences listed, approximately 13% are singletons. Sequenced input: whole blood. These receptors all stem from an adult who was a healthcare worker with PCR-confirmed SARS-CoV-2 infection or an uninfected control (not recorded which).

This clonotype has a handful of counts. V usage is TRBV19 and J usage is TRBJ2-4, with 10 positions matching TRBD1. The CDR3 has 14 residues. V shed 4 bases, J shed 4 bases, and the junction held 1 base outside the gene matches. CDR1 and CDR2 from the germline V gene are LNHDA and SQIVND (reference sequence). As DNA, the CDR3 is TGTGCCAGTAGTACGGGACAGGGGAAAAACATTCAGTACTTC. As protein: CASSTGQGKNIQYF.

The table lists this clonotype with a few counts. The CDR3 DNA reads as TGCAGTGCACCCGAGTGGGGTCCAGCGGGAGTTTCCGGGGAGCTGTTTTTT. The encoded protein is CSAPEWGPAGVSGELFF. The chain couples TRBV20-1 to TRBJ2-2; the match to TRBD2 covers 8 bases. The CDR3 contains 17 residues. The V and J ends lost 6 bases and 6 bases, in that order; junction bases with no gene match: 18. Germline-derived CDR1 and CDR2 are DFQATT and SNEGSKA (reference sequence).

The chain carries TRBV5-1 and TRBJ2-5; the D is unclear. Germline CDR1 SGHRS, CDR2 YFSETQ. V was trimmed by 2 bases and J by 5 bases, leaving 4 bases between them. The CDR3 runs to 11 residues. CDR3 nucleotides: TGCGCCAGCAGCTTAACTGAGACCCAGTACTTC. Protein sequence: CASSLTETQYF. Variable domain in full (rest from reference TRBV5-1 and TRBJ2-5): KAGVTQTPRYLIKTRGQQVTLSCSPISGHRSVSWYQQTPGQGLQFLFEYFSETQRNKGNFPGRFSGRQFSNSRSEMNVSTLELGDSALYLCASSLTETQYFGPGTRLLVL.

This clonotype showed up just a few times. The chain links TRBV20-1 to TRBJ1-1, with 11 bases identical to TRBD1. CDR1 and CDR2 (germline): DFQATT, SNEGSKA (reference sequence). The CDR3 loop spans 14 amino acids. The V gene end was trimmed by 1 base and the J gene end by 9 bases; junction bases not matched to a gene: 7. Written as DNA, the CDR3 is TGCAGTGCTAGAGCTCCGGGACAGGGGGAGAAAGCTTTCTTT. Translation: CSARAPGQGEKAFF.

The CDR3 nucleotides read TGCTGTGTCGCTAGCGGATACAATGAGCAGTTCTTC. This encodes CCVASGYNEQFF. The chain recombines TRBV20-1 with TRBJ2-1; 7 bases match TRBD2. This CDR3 region has 12 residues. Germline CDR1 and CDR2: DFQATT and SNEGSKA (reference sequence).

This clonotype was observed a handful of times. This rearrangement joins TRBV7-2 to TRBJ2-3; 10 bases match TRBD2. The CDR3 totals 16 residues. From germline, CDR1 is SGHTA and CDR2 FQGNSA. The ends lost 1 base at V and 5 bases at J; junction bases unmatched: 6. CDR3 protein: CASSLVGTSAGDTQYF. CDR3 DNA: TGTGCCAGCAGCTTAGTAGGGACTAGCGCTGGAGATACGCAGTATTTT. Supplemented by reference TRBV7-2 and TRBJ2-3, the full variable domain reads GAGVSQSPSNKVTEKGKDVELRCDPISGHTALYWYRQSLGQGLEFLIYFQGNSAPDKSGLPSDRFSAERTGGSVSTLTIQRTQQEDSAVYLCASSLVGTSAGDTQYFGPGTRLTVL.

In the case of this clonotype: A much bigger clone sits one base away, suggesting this may be a read error. The CDR3 loop reads CASSQANVLTF. DNA of the CDR3: TGTGCCAGCAGCCAGGCCAACGTCCTGACTTTC. The chain recombines TRBV5-5 with TRBJ2-6; no firm D call. There are 11 residues in the CDR3. CDR1 and CDR2 (germline): SGHKS, YYEKEE (reference sequence). V was clipped by 4 bases and J by 6 bases, with 2 bases between them. Looking up the rest from reference TRBV5-5 and TRBJ2-6 gives the full variable domain: DAGVTQSPTHLIKTRGQQVTLRCSPISGHKSVSWYQQVLGQGPQFIFQYYEKEERGRGNFPDRFSARQFPNYSSELNVNALLLGDSALYLCASSQANVLTFGAGSRLTVL.

There are a few counts of this clonotype. The genes are TRBV11-2 and TRBJ2-3, with D perhaps matching TRBD1 (7 bases). V lost 5 bases to trimming and J lost 1 base, with 13 bases between them. Looked up from germline, CDR1 is SGHAT and CDR2 is FQNNGV. This CDR3 has 15 amino acids. In DNA form, the CDR3 reads TGTGCCAGCAGCATCCAGGGGGGTGGCACAGATACGCAGTATTTT. Residues: CASSIQGGGTDTQYF.

This clonotype was seen many times. Here the CDR3 reads CASSLAGASNQPQHF. In DNA form, the CDR3 reads TGTGCCAGCAGCTTAGCAGGGGCTAGCAATCAGCCCCAGCATTTT. V usage is TRBV7-9 and J usage is TRBJ1-5, with a weak D call TRBD1 (5 bases). Germline CDR1 SEHNR, CDR2 FQNEAQ (reference sequence). Deletions cut 0 bases from V and 0 bases from J, with 6 bases between. CDR3 length: 15 residues.

This clonotype was recorded many times. The V and J genes are TRBV10-3 and TRBJ2-3; D not certain. V lost 3 bases and J 2 bases, leaving 12 bases between the germline ends. There are 15 residues in the CDR3. Germline CDR1 reads ENHRY; CDR2 reads SYGVKD. CDR3 coding DNA: TGTGCCATCAGTGAAGGCAGCATTGTCACAGATACGCAGTATTTT. Translated, it gives CAISEGSIVTDTQYF.

V and J are TRBV18 and TRBJ1-4, with D uncertain. Germline assignment: CDR1 KGHSH and CDR2 LQKENI. The ends were cut back, 3 bases at V and 5 bases at J, with 7 bases in the middle. CDR3 length equals 13 residues. The CDR3 protein is CASSPYGNEKLFF. The CDR3 DNA reads TGTGCCAGCTCACCGTACGGGAATGAAAAACTGTTTTTT. Filled out from reference TRBV18 and TRBJ1-4, the complete variable domain reads NAGVMQNPRHLVRRRGQEARLRCSPMKGHSHVYWYRQLPEEGLKFMVYLQKENIIDESGMPKERFSAEFPKEGPSILRIQQVVRGDSAAYFCASSPYGNEKLFFGSGTQLSVL.

This clonotype has a count of ten or more. The genes are TRBV9 and TRBJ2-1; D remains ambiguous. The germline CDR1 and CDR2 sequences are SGDLS and YYNGEE. This CDR3 spans 15 amino acids. The germline V and J ends were trimmed by 0 bases and 1 base, with 8 bases remaining between them. The CDR3 sequence: CASSVALGSYNEQFF. As DNA, the CDR3 is TGTGCCAGCAGCGTAGCTCTGGGATCCTACAATGAGCAGTTCTTC.

As DNA, the CDR3 is TGCAGCGTGGACAGGGACTCCTATGGCTACACCTTC. Translation gives CSVDRDSYGYTF. The genes are TRBV29-1 and TRBJ1-2; 8 bases map to TRBD1. V was clipped by 6 bases and J by 4 bases; unmatched bases: 4. The V gene's germline CDR1 is SQVTM and CDR2 ANQGSEA. This CDR3 has 12 residues.

This clonotype was detected many times. This sequence joins TRBV7-9 and TRBJ2-7, with 7 positions matching TRBD1. This CDR3 spans 14 amino acids. Germline V CDR1 and CDR2: SEHNR, FQNEAQ (reference sequence). The ends lost 5 bases at V and 3 bases at J; junction bases unmatched: 7. CDR3 region: CASSPPDRVYEQYF. CDR3 bases: TGTGCCAGCAGCCCCCCTGACAGGGTCTACGAGCAGTACTTC. Based on the CDR3 plus reference TRBV7-9 and TRBJ2-7, the full variable domain is DTGVSQNPRHKITKRGQNVTFRCDPISEHNRLYWYRQTLGQGPEFLTYFQNEAQLEKSRLLSDRFSAERPKGSFSTLEIQRTEQGDSAMYLCASSPPDRVYEQYFGPGTRLTVT.

This chain joins TRBV18 and TRBJ1-1; D perhaps matches TRBD1 (5 bases). The CDR3 has 14 residues. The V and J ends lost 3 bases and 7 bases respectively, with 15 bases between them. From germline, CDR1 is KGHSH and CDR2 LQKENI. CDR3 DNA: TGTGCCAGCTCACCCAGGACAATATGGGATGAAGCTTTCTTT. It translates to CASSPRTIWDEAFF.